The 9 T cell receptor beta chains given below trace back to one sample, sequenced in a study of human thymus T cells. TCRdb's table, derived via immunoSEQ multiplex PCR, lists solely in-frame clones and lacks some. The sample lists 40,000 to 45,000 clones; roughly 94% were seen once. Material: blood. Every receptor here comes from a boy under three years old with a congenital heart defect but otherwise immunologically healthy.

This chain connects TRBV11-2 to TRBJ1-2, with D possibly TRBD1 on 6 matching bases. CDR1 is SGHAT, CDR2 FQNNGV, per germline. Trimming left V 4 bases short and J 4 bases short, with 10 bases between. The CDR3 spans 13 residues. The CDR3 DNA is TGTGCCAGCAGCTCAGGGGTCCCCTATGGCTACACCTTC. Its protein is CASSSGVPYGYTF. The full variable domain, in which reference TRBV11-2 and TRBJ1-2 provide the parts outside the CDR3, is EAGVAQSPRYKIIEKRQSVAFWCNPISGHATLYWYQQILGQGPKLLIQFQNNGVVDDSQLPKDRFSAERLKGVDSTLKIQPAKLEDSAVYLCASSSGVPYGYTFGSGTRLTVV.

This chain uses TRBV6-6 with TRBJ2-5; D is unresolved. The CDR3 consists of 14 residues. Looked up from germline, CDR1 is MNHNY and CDR2 is SVGAGI (reference sequence). Trimming removed 0 bases at V and 1 base at J, with 6 bases between. In DNA form, the CDR3 reads TGTGCCAGCAGTTACTCGAAGACCCAAGAGACCCAGTACTTC. Protein sequence: CASSYSKTQETQYF.

The chain employs TRBV9 and TRBJ1-6, with a possible D match to TRBD1 (6 bases). Per the germline V gene, CDR1 is SGDLS and CDR2 is YYNGEE. The CDR3 spans 14 residues. Trimming stripped 4 bases from V and 9 bases from J, with 14 bases between. DNA of the CDR3: TGTGCCAGCAGCTCTCAGACAGGAGGTTCACCCCTCCACTTT. Residues: CASSSQTGGSPLHF. Combining the CDR3 with reference TRBV9 and TRBJ1-6 gives the whole variable domain DSGVTQTPKHLITATGQRVTLRCSPRSGDLSVYWYQQSLDQGLQFLIQYYNGEERAKGNILERFSAQQFPDLHSELNLSSLELGDSALYFCASSSQTGGSPLHFGNGTRLTVT.

The V call is TRBV10-3, the J call TRBJ1-5, with 9 bases lining up with TRBD1. The germline V gene has CDR1 ENHRY and CDR2 SYGVKD. The CDR3 runs to 17 residues. V lost 5 bases, J lost 3 bases, and 11 bases stayed unmatched. CDR3 protein: CAISPGQGGGFNQPQHF. The CDR3 DNA sequence: TGTGCCATCAGTCCGGGACAGGGAGGAGGGTTCAATCAGCCCCAGCATTTT.

The V and J genes are TRBV7-2 and TRBJ1-4; possibly TRBD1 for D (5 bases). Germline V gives CDR1 SGHTA, CDR2 FQGNSA. The CDR3 consists of 17 residues. Trimming shortened V by 0 bases and J by 0 bases, and 11 bases separated the two germline ends. CDR3 sequence: CASSLASGLTTNEKLFF. The CDR3, as DNA: TGTGCCAGCAGCTTAGCGTCGGGGCTGACAACTAATGAAAAACTGTTTTTT.

The chain is built from TRBV30 and TRBJ1-2, with TRBD1 as a possible D gene (5 bases). CDR3 length: 12 amino acids. CDR1 is GTSNPN and CDR2 is SVGIG in the germline V gene (reference sequence). V lost 2 bases and J 10 bases, leaving 14 bases between the germline ends. This CDR3 is CAWSHQGKDYTF. CDR3 bases: TGTGCCTGGAGTCATCAGGGAAAGGACTACACCTTC.

V and J are TRBV7-9 and TRBJ2-7; possibly TRBD1 or TRBD2 for D (5 bases each). The CDR3 runs 13 residues. The germline V gene encodes CDR1 SEHNR and CDR2 FQNEAQ (reference sequence). Trimming cost V 3 bases and J 7 bases, with 13 bases left between them. The CDR3 nucleotides are TGTGCCAGCAGCTTTGAGCGTGGGACGGAGCAGTACTTC. This translates into CASSFERGTEQYF.

The chain links TRBV28 to TRBJ1-2; TRBD1 matches at 9 bases. The CDR3 runs 15 residues. After removal of 5 bases from V and 3 bases from J, the junction contained 7 bases not matched to a gene. Germline loops: CDR1 MDHEN, CDR2 SYDVKM. This chain's CDR3 is CASSPTTGGYYGYTF. DNA for the CDR3: TGTGCCAGCAGTCCCACCACAGGGGGCTACTATGGCTACACCTTC.

V is TRBV5-1 and J is TRBJ2-7, with D unclear. V was trimmed by 1 base and J by 4 bases, leaving 12 bases between them. The length of the CDR3 is 14 residues. Germline CDR1 SGHRS, CDR2 YFSETQ. CDR3 coding DNA: TGCGCCAGCAGCTTGTTGGGTCCCCTGTACGAGCAGTACTTC. It codes for CASSLLGPLYEQYF.